These 21 T cell receptor beta chains were sequenced from one sample in a study of blood T cell repertoires in COVID-19. Assay: immunoSEQ multiplex PCR; the TCRdb copy retains only in-frame clones and omits some. The sample has some 200,000 clones, 75% to 90% seen once. The sample consisted of PBMCs or T cells enriched from blood (not recorded which). The receptors come from a young woman who had recovered from COVID-19.

This sequence joins TRBV29-1 and TRBJ1-2; D call uncertain. CDR1 is SQVTM, CDR2 ANQGSEA, per germline. The CDR3 sequence is 12 residues long. The germline V and J ends were trimmed by 6 bases and 3 bases, with 11 bases remaining between them. CDR3 DNA: TGCAGCGTCCCGCTACGGGACTATGGCTACACCTTC. Translation gives CSVPLRDYGYTF. Based on the CDR3 plus reference TRBV29-1 and TRBJ1-2, the full variable domain is SAVISQKPSRDICQRGTSLTIQCQVDSQVTMMFWYRQQPGQSLTLIATANQGSEATYESGFVIDKFPISRPNLTFSTLTVSNMSPEDSSIYLCSVPLRDYGYTFGSGTRLTVV.

This chain joins TRBV5-3 and TRBJ2-1; 11 nucleotides line up with TRBD1. TRBV5-3 is reported as an ORF; its role is uncertain. J lost 7 bases, V lost 4 bases, and 19 bases had no gene match. The CDR3 is 19 amino acids. Here the CDR3 reads CARSRRTGGYGRANNEQFF. CDR3 nucleotide sequence: TGTGCCAGAAGCCGTAGGACAGGGGGCTACGGGAGGGCCAATAATGAGCAGTTCTTC.

V usage is TRBV19 and J usage is TRBJ1-5; tentatively, D is TRBD1 (5 bases). V was trimmed by 4 bases and J by 7 bases, leaving 14 bases between them. The CDR3 spans 14 residues. In germline, CDR1 is LNHDA, CDR2 SQIVND (reference sequence). In DNA form, the CDR3 reads TGTGCCAGTAGTAAGGGGCGTTCTGGGCAGCCCCAGCATTTT. This encodes CASSKGRSGQPQHF. Together with reference TRBV19 and TRBJ1-5, the CDR3 gives the full variable domain: DGGITQSPKYLFRKEGQNVTLSCEQNLNHDAMYWYRQDPGQGLRLIYYSQIVNDFQKGDIAEGYSVSREKKESFPLTVTSAQKNPTAFYLCASSKGRSGQPQHFGDGTRLSIL.

This clone was counted ten times or more. The sample carries other DNA sequences with the same CDR3. The rearrangement uses TRBV4-1 and TRBJ2-7, with 10 bases matching TRBD1. V lost 3 bases, J lost 3 bases, and 5 bases stayed unmatched. The CDR3 loop spans 15 amino acids. Germline-derived CDR1 and CDR2 are MGHRA and YSYEKL. CDR3 coding DNA: TGCGCCAGCAGCCAGGAGACAGGGGGCATCTACGAGCAGTACTTC. This translates into CASSQETGGIYEQYF.

V is TRBV27 and J is TRBJ2-5; TRBD1 agrees at 10 bases. J lost 5 bases, V lost 5 bases, and 5 bases had no gene match. Germline V lookup: CDR1 MNHEY, CDR2 SMNVEV (reference sequence). The CDR3 runs 14 residues. The CDR3 spells CASSGQGEGETQYF. In nucleotides, the CDR3 is TGTGCCAGCAGTGGACAGGGGGAAGGGGAGACCCAGTACTTC.

CDR3 sequence: CASSVVQGPYNEQFF. For the CDR3, the DNA is TGTGCCAGCAGCGTCGTTCAGGGTCCATACAATGAGCAGTTCTTC. V and J are TRBV9 and TRBJ2-1; D is perhaps TRBD1 (5 bases). CDR3 length equals 15 residues. In germline, CDR1 is SGDLS, CDR2 YYNGEE. Trimming shortened V by 2 bases and J by 4 bases, and 13 bases separated the two germline ends.

This sequence joins TRBV27 and TRBJ2-7; 11 bases line up with TRBD2. V lost 5 bases, J lost 3 bases, and 6 bases stayed unmatched. Germline loops: CDR1 MNHEY, CDR2 SMNVEV (reference sequence). The CDR3 is 15 amino acids. This chain's CDR3 is CASSPGTSGVYEQYF. CDR3 sequence (DNA): TGTGCCAGCAGTCCGGGGACTAGCGGAGTCTACGAGCAGTACTTC.

V is TRBV5-1 and J is TRBJ2-7; D might be TRBD1 (5 bases). This CDR3 has 15 amino acids. Trimming removed 5 bases from V and 5 bases from J, with 20 bases in between. Germline values: CDR1 SGHRS, CDR2 YFSETQ. The CDR3 loop is CASRLANQGANEQYF. CDR3 bases: TGCGCCAGCAGACTGGCCAATCAGGGTGCCAACGAGCAGTACTTC.

The chain links TRBV19 to TRBJ2-1; 8 nucleotides align to TRBD2. Per the germline V gene, CDR1 is LNHDA and CDR2 is SQIVND (reference sequence). This CDR3 is 14 amino acids long. Trimming cost V 6 bases and J 6 bases; bases outside gene matches: 7. The DNA of the CDR3 is TGTGCCAGTAGAACCGGGACTAGATTCAATGAGCAGTTCTTC. Protein product: CASRTGTRFNEQFF.

The CDR3 DNA is TGTGCCACCACCGCGGGACAGGGGGCGGCCAAAAACATTCAGTACTTC. It specifies CATTAGQGAAKNIQYF. The chain recombines TRBV15 with TRBJ2-4; 12 nucleotides align to TRBD1. The germline gives CDR1 LNHNV, CDR2 YYDKDF (reference sequence). The V gene end was trimmed by 7 bases and the J gene end by 1 base; junction bases not matched to a gene: 5. The CDR3 has 16 residues.

The chain is built from TRBV25-1 and TRBJ2-7; D perhaps matches TRBD2 (5 bases). The germline CDR1 and CDR2 sequences are MGHDK and SYGVNS. V lost 3 bases and J lost 13, with 13 bases in between. The CDR3 is made up of 11 amino acids. CDR3 nucleotides: TGTGCCAGCAGTGAGAGAGGGAAGGATTACTTC. As protein: CASSERGKDYF.

The chain recombines TRBV21-1 with TRBJ2-1; the D call of TRBD2 is as the table states it, not checked on the DNA. TRBV21-1 constitutes a pseudogene. This CDR3 has 23 amino acids. The CDR3 DNA reads as TGTGCCAGCAGCAAAGTCTCTTCTGAAGTGTCACGACTAGCGGAAAGGGCCTACAATGAGCAGTTCTTC. This sequence encodes CASSKVSSEVSRLAERAYNEQFF.

The chain is built from TRBV6-2 or TRBV6-3 and TRBJ2-1; tentatively, D is TRBD1 (6 bases). Trimming left V 4 bases short and J 0 bases short, with 13 bases between. CDR3 size: 16 residues. The germline gives CDR1 MNHEY, CDR2 SVGEGT. The CDR3 bases are TGTGCCAGCAGTTCCGTCGTGGACAGCTCCTACAATGAGCAGTTCTTC. Translated, it gives CASSSVVDSSYNEQFF.

The genes are TRBV18 and TRBJ1-3, with 7 bases that match TRBD1. This CDR3 contains 16 residues. V shed 6 bases, J shed 0 bases, and the junction held 8 bases outside the gene matches. CDR1 and CDR2 (germline): KGHSH, LQKENI. The CDR3, as DNA: TGTGCCAGCTCGCAACAGGGGATAAGCTCTGGAAACACCATATATTTT. It is translated as CASSQQGISSGNTIYF.

This chain uses TRBV4-1 with TRBJ2-4; D ambiguous. Trimming took off 0 bases at V and 8 bases at J, with 11 bases between the two ends. CDR3 size: 14 residues. Germline CDR1 MGHRA, CDR2 YSYEKL. CDR3 nucleotides: TGCGCCAGCAGCCAAGACTCGCCGGCGGACATTCAGTACTTC. Translated, it gives CASSQDSPADIQYF.

The chain uses TRBV11-2 and TRBJ2-7, with D maybe TRBD1 (6 bases). Germline V CDR1 and CDR2: SGHAT, FQNNGV. This CDR3 spans 14 amino acids. The CDR3: CASRPTGIPYEQYF. The CDR3 nucleotides are TGTGCTTCCCGACCTACAGGGATCCCATACGAGCAGTACTTC.

J is TRBJ2-2 and V is TRBV12-5; possible D gene TRBD1, 5 bases. V shed 4 bases and J shed 1 base, with 10 bases lying between them. Germline lookup yields CDR1 LGHNT and CDR2 FRNRAP. This CDR3 has 15 residues. Here the CDR3 DNA reads TGTGCTAGTGGTTCCCGGCAGGGGAACACCGGGGAGCTGTTTTTT. Amino acids: CASGSRQGNTGELFF.

The chain employs TRBV25-1 and TRBJ2-3, with D possibly being TRBD2 (6 bases). The V end lost 2 bases, the J end lost 5 bases, and 14 bases lay between the germline ends. From germline, CDR1 is MGHDK and CDR2 SYGVNS. The CDR3 runs 15 residues. The CDR3 is CASSEQTSSGDTQYF. Here the CDR3 DNA reads TGTGCCAGCAGTGAACAAACTAGCTCGGGAGATACGCAGTATTTT.

The chain joins TRBV27 to TRBJ1-6; D perhaps matches TRBD1 (6 bases). This CDR3 contains 15 residues. V was trimmed by 6 bases and J by 8 bases, leaving 17 bases between them. Germline CDR1 reads MNHEY; CDR2 reads SMNVEV (reference sequence). The CDR3 spells CASSFWGQGDSPLHF. Written as DNA, the CDR3 is TGTGCCAGCAGCTTTTGGGGGCAGGGCGATTCACCCCTCCACTTT.

This clone was seen only once. The chain joins TRBV19 to TRBJ1-5; TRBD1 is a possible D gene (5 bases). The CDR3 totals 15 residues. The ends were cut back, 5 bases at V and 1 base at J, with 12 bases in the middle. Germline V gives CDR1 LNHDA, CDR2 SQIVND (reference sequence). CDR3 bases: TGTGCCAGTAGTCTAATAGGGGCCAGCAATCAGCCCCAGCATTTT. This encodes CASSLIGASNQPQHF.

This clone has only a few counts. The chain uses TRBV7-9 and TRBJ1-1; D is unclear. V was clipped by 4 bases and J by 5 bases, with 17 bases between them. Germline CDR1 is SEHNR and CDR2 is FQNEAQ (reference sequence). The CDR3 runs 15 residues. The CDR3 reads CASSSRTVGGTEAFF. DNA for the CDR3: TGTGCCAGCAGCTCGAGGACGGTCGGAGGAACTGAAGCTTTCTTT.